This T cell receptor (beta chain) was observed in a study of identical twins. Broader study findings: Abundant beta clonotypes from cord blood bore fewer insertions; memory repertoires lacked this pattern.

This clonotype has more than one count but fewer than ten. Its antigen remains unidentified. The germline gives CDR1 SGHRS, CDR2 YFSETQ. The CDR3 length is 11 residues. The ends were cut back, 4 bases at V and 6 bases at J, with 8 bases in the middle. A single record per CDR3 protein comes from TCRdb applying MiXCR to the 5' RACE reads. The repertoire holds 450,000 to 500,000 distinct CDR3 sequences, more than 13% seen once, with about 1% in the top ten. These data were likewise used in another study, on yellow fever vaccine responses in identical twins. As reported in that work: Reportedly, twins showed a vaccine T cell response that looked partly convergent and partly personalized.

The TCR was taken from a woman in her late teens or twenties in good health. The chain couples TRBV5-1 to TRBJ2-7; TRBD2 is a possible D gene (5 bases). The sample was CD4+ T cells sorted from blood. The CDR3 bases are TGCGCCAGCAGCGGGAGCAGCGAGCAGTACTTC. It yields the protein CASSGSSEQYF. Variable domain in full (rest from reference TRBV5-1 and TRBJ2-7): KAGVTQTPRYLIKTRGQQVTLSCSPISGHRSVSWYQQTPGQGLQFLFEYFSETQRNKGNFPGRFSGRQFSNSRSEMNVSTLELGDSALYLCASSGSSEQYFGPGTRLTVT.